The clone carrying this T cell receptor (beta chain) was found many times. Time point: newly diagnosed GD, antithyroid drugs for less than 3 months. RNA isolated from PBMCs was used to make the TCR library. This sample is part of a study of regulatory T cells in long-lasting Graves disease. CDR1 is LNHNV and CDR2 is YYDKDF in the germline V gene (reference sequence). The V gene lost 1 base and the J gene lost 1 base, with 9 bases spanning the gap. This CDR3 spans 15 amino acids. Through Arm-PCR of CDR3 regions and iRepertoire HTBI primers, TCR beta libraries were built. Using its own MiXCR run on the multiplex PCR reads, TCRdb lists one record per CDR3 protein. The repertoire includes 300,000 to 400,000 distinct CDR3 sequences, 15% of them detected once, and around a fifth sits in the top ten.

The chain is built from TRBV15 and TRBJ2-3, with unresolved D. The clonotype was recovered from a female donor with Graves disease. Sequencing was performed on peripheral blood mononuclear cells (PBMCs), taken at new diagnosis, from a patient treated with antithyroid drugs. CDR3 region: CATSRGDTGTDTQYF. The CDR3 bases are TGTGCCACCAGCAGAGGGGATACGGGCACAGATACGCAGTATTTT.